These 12 T cell receptor beta chains originate from one sample sequenced in a study of shared clonotypes between healthy human individuals. Measured with immunoSEQ multiplex PCR; TCRdb has only the in-frame clones, and not every one. The table has roughly 2 million clones, about 94% seen once. Source material: naive CD4+ T cells sorted from blood. The subset: CD45RA+ positively selected. These receptors all stem from a man younger than 35 in good health.

The rearrangement joins TRBV30 to TRBJ1-2, with 7 bases aligning to TRBD1. CDR3 length: 11 amino acids. J lost 10 bases, V lost 2 bases, and 4 bases had no gene match. CDR1 and CDR2 (germline): GTSNPN, SVGIG (reference sequence). Written as DNA, the CDR3 is TGTGCCTGGAGTACCGGGACAGTCTACACCTTC. This encodes CAWSTGTVYTF.

The chain employs TRBV7-2 and TRBJ1-2; D call uncertain. Trimming pared 5 bases from V and 0 bases from J, leaving 7 bases between. The CDR3 extends over 13 amino acids. Germline V gives CDR1 SGHTA, CDR2 FQGNSA. CDR3 sequence: CASSPETNYGYTF. Here the CDR3 DNA reads TGTGCCAGCAGCCCCGAGACTAACTATGGCTACACCTTC.

This rearrangement joins TRBV30 to TRBJ1-5, with D possibly being TRBD1 (6 bases). The V end lost 4 bases, the J end lost 2 bases, and 9 bases lay between the germline ends. Germline CDR1 and CDR2: GTSNPN and SVGIG (reference sequence). This CDR3 is built from 13 residues. This CDR3 is CAWNRERNQPQHF. CDR3 nucleotide sequence: TGTGCCTGGAACAGGGAACGCAATCAGCCCCAGCATTTT. The full variable domain, in which reference TRBV30 and TRBJ1-5 provide the parts outside the CDR3, is SQTIHQWPATLVQPVGSPLSLECTVEGTSNPNLYWYRQAAGRGLQLLFYSVGIGQISSEVPQNLSASRPQDRQFILSSKKLLLSDSGFYLCAWNRERNQPQHFGDGTRLSIL.

This clone was recorded once. The gene calls are TRBV20-1 and TRBJ2-7, with D unresolved. This CDR3 has 11 amino acids. V was cut by 6 bases and J by 1 base, with 7 bases left in between. Looked up from germline, CDR1 is DFQATT and CDR2 is SNEGSKA (reference sequence). The chain's CDR3 is CSAYSSYEQYF. CDR3 sequence (DNA): TGCAGTGCGTACAGTTCCTACGAGCAGTACTTC.

Of note for this clone: Other nucleotide sequences from this sample produce the same CDR3. The J gene is TRBJ2-2, the V gene TRBV6-5; 7 bases agree with TRBD2. This CDR3 has 14 residues. Trimming at V came to 9 bases and at J to 1 base, leaving 5 bases not matched to a gene. The V gene's germline CDR1 is MNHEY and CDR2 SVGAGI. The CDR3 DNA is TGTGCCAGTTCCCGCGGGGGGAACACCGGGGAGCTGTTTTTT. Protein product: CASSRGGNTGELFF.

The chain is built from TRBV29-1 and TRBJ2-7, with TRBD1 matching over 9 bases. With V trimmed by 4 bases and J by 2 bases, 6 bases remained unmatched. Germline CDR1 and CDR2: SQVTM and ANQGSEA. The CDR3 is made up of 14 amino acids. The CDR3 DNA is TGCAGCGTTGGTTCGGGACAGGGTACCTACGAGCAGTACTTC. This codes for CSVGSGQGTYEQYF.

V is TRBV11-2 and J is TRBJ2-3; TRBD2 aligns across 7 bases. The CDR3 covers 15 residues. J was trimmed by 4 bases and V by 1 base; bases with no gene match: 5. The germline CDR1 and CDR2 sequences are SGHAT and FQNNGV. The CDR3 sequence: CASSLGAGEADTQYF. The CDR3 nucleotides are TGTGCCAGCAGCTTAGGTGCGGGGGAAGCAGATACGCAGTATTTT. The entire variable domain, with the rest obtained from reference TRBV11-2 and TRBJ2-3, is as follows: EAGVAQSPRYKIIEKRQSVAFWCNPISGHATLYWYQQILGQGPKLLIQFQNNGVVDDSQLPKDRFSAERLKGVDSTLKIQPAKLEDSAVYLCASSLGAGEADTQYFGPGTRLTVL.

The rearrangement joins TRBV28 to TRBJ2-5; D gene uncertain. Germline V gene data show CDR1 as MDHEN and CDR2 as SYDVKM. The germline V and J ends were trimmed by 6 bases and 5 bases, with 13 bases remaining between them. This CDR3 spans 13 amino acids. The CDR3 region has the DNA TGTGCCAGCAGCGAAGGAACTGGTGAGACCCAGTACTTC. Translated: CASSEGTGETQYF.

CDR3 coding DNA: TGTGCCATCAGTGAAAGCGGGAGGGTTAACGAGCAGTACTTC. Its translation is CAISESGRVNEQYF. This rearrangement joins TRBV10-3 to TRBJ2-7, with 10 positions matching TRBD2. The CDR3 contains 14 residues. Germline V lookup: CDR1 ENHRY, CDR2 SYGVKD. Trimming at V came to 3 bases and at J to 5 bases, leaving 4 bases not matched to a gene.

V usage is TRBV7-2 and J usage is TRBJ2-3; unclear D gene. Germline V gene data show CDR1 as SGHTA and CDR2 as FQGNSA. The CDR3 contains 15 residues. The V gene lost 5 bases and the J gene lost 2 bases, with 14 bases spanning the gap. For the CDR3, the DNA is TGTGCCAGCAGCCGGACGATCGGAAACACAGATACGCAGTATTTT. This codes for CASSRTIGNTDTQYF.

The chain recombines TRBV19 with TRBJ2-7; either TRBD1 or TRBD2 may fit D (5 bases each). Germline CDR1 is LNHDA and CDR2 is SQIVND (reference sequence). The V and J ends lost 6 bases and 3 bases respectively, with 18 bases between them. The CDR3 consists of 15 residues. DNA for the CDR3: TGTGCCAGTAGCTCACGAGCAGGGACCGTCTACGAGCAGTACTTC. It codes for CASSSRAGTVYEQYF.

The chain has TRBV19 and TRBJ1-5; a weak D match, TRBD1 (5 bases). From germline, CDR1 is LNHDA and CDR2 SQIVND (reference sequence). The CDR3 is 14 residues long. Trimming removed 6 bases from V and 3 bases from J, with 12 bases in between. CDR3 nucleotide sequence: TGTGCCAGTAGGGGAACAGGTTACAATCAGCCCCAGCATTTT. The encoded protein is CASRGTGYNQPQHF. Full variable domain (missing parts from reference TRBV19 and TRBJ1-5): DGGITQSPKYLFRKEGQNVTLSCEQNLNHDAMYWYRQDPGQGLRLIYYSQIVNDFQKGDIAEGYSVSREKKESFPLTVTSAQKNPTAFYLCASRGTGYNQPQHFGDGTRLSIL.